This T cell receptor (beta chain) is from a study of T-cell reconstitution after alpha-beta-depleted transplantation in children. Unique molecular identifiers were incorporated when the TCRbeta library was constructed. TCRdb itself ran the PCR reads through MiXCR, one entry per CDR3 protein. This table has 90,000 to 130,000 distinct CDR3 sequences, approximately 10% appearing once. The CDR3 runs 15 residues. Germline CDR1 is SGHTA and CDR2 is FQGNSA. V was pared by 5 bases and J by 0 bases, with 11 bases between. This clonotype was seen repeatedly, ten times or more. The specimen was PBMCs from the stem cell graft donor, collected from the stem cell graft. This receptor was identified in a human donor who donated a stem cell graft to a child with acute lymphoblastic leukemia. V is TRBV7-2 and J is TRBJ1-5, with D tentatively TRBD1 (5 bases). The CDR3 bases are TGTGCCAGCAGCCCGGGGGTAAATAGCAATCAGCCCCAGCATTTT. It codes for CASSPGVNSNQPQHF. The variable domain in full, with the rest retrieved from reference TRBV7-2 and TRBJ1-5, is GAGVSQSPSNKVTEKGKDVELRCDPISGHTALYWYRQSLGQGLEFLIYFQGNSAPDKSGLPSDRFSAERTGGSVSTLTIQRTQQEDSAVYLCASSPGVNSNQPQHFGDGTRLSIL.